Each of the 26 T cell receptor beta chains below was sequenced from the same sample in a study of molecular identifiers for immune sequencing clone quantification. TCRdb fed the PCR reads into MiXCR, producing one record per CDR3 protein. Found here are around 65,000 distinct CDR3 sequences, about 18% of them singletons; the top ten hold about 1.6%. Sequencing was carried out using naive CD8+ T cells from blood, with Jurkat cell RNA spiked in. The subset: FACS-sorted CD8+CD4-CCR7+CD45RA+ naive T cells. The origin of the receptors is a human donor in good health. Some libraries in this study had Jurkat cell RNA spiked in.

This clonotype showed up just a few times. J is TRBJ2-3 and V is TRBV5-4; the match to TRBD2 covers 14 bases. This CDR3 comprises 18 residues. V trimming: 5 bases; J trimming: 2 bases; junction bases outside the gene matches: 10. Looked up from germline, CDR1 is SGHNT and CDR2 is YYREEE (reference sequence). CDR3 residues: CASRPGLAGGSPTDTQYF. The DNA of the CDR3 is TGTGCCAGCAGGCCCGGACTAGCGGGAGGCTCGCCCACAGATACGCAGTATTTT.

This clonotype appeared many times. The chain employs TRBV6-5 and TRBJ2-7; 7 bases are shared with TRBD1. The CDR3 has 13 amino acids. J gave up 0 bases and V 6 bases, and 2 bases lay outside the gene matches. Germline V lookup: CDR1 MNHEY, CDR2 SVGAGI. The CDR3 spells CASRGTASYEQYF. The CDR3 coding sequence is TGTGCCAGCAGGGGGACAGCCTCCTACGAGCAGTACTTC.

The J gene is TRBJ2-1, the V gene TRBV29-1; 7 nucleotides line up with TRBD1. CDR1 SQVTM and CDR2 ANQGSEA come from the germline V gene. Unmatched junction bases numbered 3, after V lost 3 bases and J lost 1 base. CDR3 length: 14 amino acids. The CDR3 sequence is CSVDRTGSYNEQFF. The CDR3 coding sequence is TGCAGCGTTGACCGGACAGGTTCCTACAATGAGCAGTTCTTC.

This clonotype was detected many times. The chain employs TRBV29-1 and TRBJ2-2; D might be TRBD1 (5 bases). The ends were cut back, 1 base at V and 1 base at J, with 13 bases in the middle. Germline CDR1 and CDR2: SQVTM and ANQGSEA. This CDR3 spans 16 amino acids. CDR3 loop: CSVEGGKFLNTGELFF. In DNA form, the CDR3 reads TGCAGCGTTGAAGGGGGCAAGTTTTTGAACACCGGGGAGCTGTTTTTT.

The chain recombines TRBV19 with TRBJ2-2; D uncertain. Trimming removed 4 bases from V and 9 bases from J, with 9 bases in between. The CDR3 covers 12 residues. Per germline, CDR1 LNHDA and CDR2 SQIVND (reference sequence). The CDR3 bases are TGTGCCAGTAGTACCCCTTTTTGGGAGCTGTTTTTT. Amino acids: CASSTPFWELFF.

To note about this clonotype: A much more abundant neighbour one base away suggests this may be a read error. This chain links TRBV4-2 with TRBJ2-2, with D maybe TRBD1 (5 bases). From germline, CDR1 is LGHNA and CDR2 YNFKEQ. This CDR3 has 16 amino acids. The CDR3 region has the DNA TGTGCCGGCAGCCAAGAGGCAGGGCTGGGGACCGGGGAGCTGTTTTTT. Protein product: CAGSQEAGLGTGELFF.

Many counts were recorded for this clonotype. The chain is built from TRBV7-9 and TRBJ1-5, with 10 bases matching TRBD1. Looked up from germline, CDR1 is SEHNR and CDR2 is FQNEAQ (reference sequence). J was trimmed by 6 bases and V by 5 bases; bases with no gene match: 4. The CDR3 is made up of 14 amino acids. The CDR3 coding sequence is TGTGCCAGCAGCGCCGGGACAGGGGTTCAGCCCCAGCATTTT. Encoded protein: CASSAGTGVQPQHF.

This clonotype was recorded many times. This rearrangement joins TRBV5-1 to TRBJ2-4; D might be TRBD1 or TRBD2, each matching 5 bases. This CDR3 is 18 amino acids long. In germline, CDR1 is SGHRS, CDR2 YFSETQ. V lost 7 bases, J lost 0 bases, and 23 bases lay in between. The CDR3: CASGGDIPIRLAKNIQYF. In DNA, the CDR3 is TGCGCCAGCGGGGGAGATATTCCCATTAGATTAGCCAAAAACATTCAGTACTTC.

The CDR3 reads CASSHTTMGLAGFTGRTGELFF. In DNA form, the CDR3 reads TGCGCCAGCAGCCACACAACGATGGGACTAGCGGGATTTACCGGACGGACCGGGGAGCTGTTTTTT. This chain links TRBV4-1 with TRBJ2-2, with 13 nucleotides matching TRBD2. The CDR3 is made up of 22 amino acids. In germline, CDR1 is MGHRA, CDR2 YSYEKL. Unmatched junction bases numbered 21, after V lost 3 bases and J lost 5 bases.

The genes are TRBV7-8 and TRBJ2-3; 9 bases are a match to TRBD2. The CDR3 loop spans 20 amino acids. CDR1 is SGHVS and CDR2 is FQNEAQ in the germline V gene. After removal of 8 bases from V and 4 bases from J, the junction contained 25 bases not matched to a gene. The CDR3 region is CASGWGRGGGRVMGADTQYF. The CDR3 bases are TGTGCCAGCGGCTGGGGAAGGGGGGGCGGGAGGGTAATGGGCGCAGATACGCAGTATTTT. Full variable domain (rest looked up from reference TRBV7-8 and TRBJ2-3): GAGVSQSPRYKVAKRGQDVALRCDPISGHVSLFWYQQALGQGPEFLTYFQNEAQLDKSGLPSDRFFAERPEGSVSTLKIQRTQQEDSAVYLCASGWGRGGGRVMGADTQYFGPGTRLTVL.

This clonotype was picked up many times. The J gene is TRBJ2-1, the V gene TRBV15, with D hard to call. CDR1 is LNHNV and CDR2 is YYDKDF in the germline V gene (reference sequence). The CDR3 runs 13 residues. Between the trimmed V and J ends, which lost 1 base and 8 bases, there was a span of 9 bases. CDR3 DNA: TGTGCCACCAGCAGAGTGTCAGGAGATGAGCAGTTCTTC. This sequence encodes CATSRVSGDEQFF.

CDR3 DNA: TGTGCCACCACCATGGACGCCAATGAGCAGTTCTTC. It is translated as CATTMDANEQFF. The chain has TRBV15 and TRBJ2-1; no firm D call. V was trimmed by 7 bases and J by 6 bases, leaving 10 bases between them. The CDR3 sequence is 12 residues long. Germline V gene data show CDR1 as LNHNV and CDR2 as YYDKDF (reference sequence).

The V call is TRBV2, the J call TRBJ1-1; D call uncertain. V dropped 6 bases and J dropped 4 bases, with 9 bases sitting between them. CDR3 length equals 12 residues. The germline gives CDR1 SNHLY, CDR2 FYNNEI. In nucleotides, the CDR3 is TGTGCCAGCAGGGTCCCGATCACTGAAGCTTTCTTT. This gives the protein CASRVPITEAFF.

The table lists this clonotype with many counts. The V and J genes are TRBV29-1 and TRBJ1-2; maybe TRBD1 (6 bases). The length of the CDR3 is 12 residues. The V and J ends lost 7 bases and 3 bases respectively, with 12 bases between them. The germline gives CDR1 SQVTM, CDR2 ANQGSEA. CDR3 DNA: TGCAGCGGACGGGACATTGACTATGGCTACACCTTC. Its protein is CSGRDIDYGYTF.

This clonotype was recorded once. This chain links TRBV6-1 with TRBJ2-3; D could derive from TRBD1 or TRBD2 (5 bases each). Looked up from germline, CDR1 is MNHNS and CDR2 is SASEGT. Trimming took off 11 bases at V and 0 bases at J, with 21 bases between the two ends. The CDR3 extends over 16 amino acids. CDR3 sequence reads: CAGSVVRGASTDTQYF. CDR3 nucleotides: TGTGCCGGCTCAGTTGTTAGAGGGGCTAGCACAGATACGCAGTATTTT.

In this sample, this clonotype turned up many times. The genes are TRBV19 and TRBJ2-3; D call uncertain. CDR3 length: 13 amino acids. Looked up from germline, CDR1 is LNHDA and CDR2 is SQIVND (reference sequence). V lost 7 bases, J lost 2 bases, and 10 bases lay in between. This chain's CDR3 is CASIPPHTDTQYF. The CDR3 bases are TGTGCCAGTATCCCTCCCCACACAGATACGCAGTATTTT.

This clonotype was seen repeatedly, ten times or more. This rearrangement joins TRBV29-1 to TRBJ2-3, with a tentative D call TRBD2 (5 bases). The ends were cut back, 4 bases at V and 0 bases at J, with 11 bases in the middle. This CDR3 region has 14 residues. The V gene's germline CDR1 is SQVTM and CDR2 ANQGSEA. The CDR3: CSVGVAPSTDTQYF. The DNA for the CDR3 is TGCAGCGTTGGGGTAGCGCCTAGCACAGATACGCAGTATTTT.

Many counts were recorded for this clonotype. This rearrangement joins TRBV10-3 to TRBJ2-1; no reliable D call. The germline V gene encodes CDR1 ENHRY and CDR2 SYGVKD. V was cut by 4 bases and J by 3 bases, with 19 bases left in between. CDR3 size: 17 residues. DNA of the CDR3: TGTGCCATCAGTGGGCGTTTTAGGCTATTTCGCTACAATGAGCAGTTCTTC. It codes for CAISGRFRLFRYNEQFF.

In the case of this clonotype: This sequence may be a read error, since a much larger clone differs from it by one base. The rearrangement uses TRBV29-1 and TRBJ2-7, with D possibly matching TRBD2 (6 bases). The germline gives CDR1 SQVTM, CDR2 ANQGSEA. This CDR3 has 13 amino acids. V was shortened by 7 bases and J by 0 bases, with 13 bases between the two germline ends. The CDR3 sequence is CSGLGGISYEQYF. The CDR3 nucleotides are TGCAGCGGTTTAGGCGGGATCTCCTACGAGCAGTACTTC.

Comments on this clonotype: A junction boundary mismatches the germline segment, possibly from a read error. The gene calls are TRBV9 and TRBJ2-7; D assignment may be TRBD1 or TRBD2 (5 bases each). CDR3 length: 16 residues. Germline V CDR1 and CDR2: SGDLS, YYNGEE. In DNA form, the CDR3 reads TGTGCCAGCAGCGTAGCTGACGGGACGGGTGCCTACGGGCAGTACTTC. Residues: CASSVADGTGAYGQYF.

Comment on this clonotype: The junction differs from germline at one of its ends, possibly a read error. The V and J genes are TRBV7-3 and TRBJ2-1; D may be TRBD2 (6 bases). The germline V gene has CDR1 SGHTA and CDR2 FQGTGA. This CDR3 region has 12 residues. The DNA of the CDR3 is TGTGCCAGCAGCCAGCCGGGACTCGAGCGGTTCTTC. Translated: CASSQPGLERFF.

The table lists this clonotype with a few counts. The J gene is TRBJ2-2, the V gene TRBV4-1, with 11 bases lining up with TRBD2. In germline, CDR1 is MGHRA, CDR2 YSYEKL. Germline trimming cut 0 bases from V and 0 bases from J; bases unmatched to any gene: 6. The CDR3 is made up of 19 amino acids. Here the CDR3 DNA reads TGCGCCAGCAGCCAAGATCCTAGCGGGAGGACCCCGAACACCGGGGAGCTGTTTTTT. This translates into CASSQDPSGRTPNTGELFF.

Ten or more counts support this clonotype. The V and J genes are TRBV14 and TRBJ2-7, with 12 bases lining up with TRBD2. In germline, CDR1 is SGHDN, CDR2 FVKESK. Trimming removed 4 bases from V and 5 bases from J; junction bases left unmatched: 3. This CDR3 has 14 amino acids. The CDR3 DNA is TGTGCCAGCAGCCTGACTAGCGGGAGCCACGAGCAGTACTTC. Translated: CASSLTSGSHEQYF.

Notes on this clonotype: Since a much larger clone is just one base distant, this may be a read error. The genes are TRBV7-6 and TRBJ2-7; the match to TRBD2 covers 7 bases. There are 15 residues in the CDR3. Germline assignment: CDR1 SGHVS and CDR2 FNYEAQ. Here the CDR3 reads CASRAGLTPTYGQYF. The DNA of the CDR3 is TGTGCCAGCAGGGCGGGACTAACCCCCACCTACGGGCAGTACTTC.

This clonotype came up many times. This chain joins TRBV3-1 and TRBJ2-4, with 8 bases that match TRBD2. The CDR3 covers 14 residues. The V and J ends lost 1 base and 7 bases, in that order; junction bases with no gene match: 3. Germline-derived CDR1 and CDR2 are LGHDT and YNNKEL (reference sequence). This CDR3 reads CASSQVGLENIQYF. The CDR3 DNA reads as TGTGCCAGCAGCCAAGTGGGACTAGAGAACATTCAGTACTTC.

This clonotype occurred many times. Here the CDR3 reads CASSLAGSVPQHF. The CDR3 DNA follows: TGTGCCAGCAGCTTGGCCGGTAGTGTGCCCCAGCATTTT. The chain has TRBV5-6 and TRBJ1-5, with D hard to call. Germline-derived CDR1 and CDR2 are SGHDT and YYEEEE. There are 13 residues in the CDR3. V was pared by 0 bases and J by 9 bases, with 10 bases between.